Listed here are 3 T cell receptor beta chains from one sample, sequenced in a study of cytomegalovirus exposure and HLA in healthy donors. The study ran its PCR with 60 Vbeta and 13 Jbeta primers. TCRdb's table, derived via immunoSEQ multiplex PCR, lists solely in-frame clones and lacks some. The sample lists tens of thousands of clones, roughly 71% seen once, with about 23% in the top ten. Specimen: PBMCs. Receptor source: a man in his forties or fifties in good health and CMV-seropositive.

This clone was detected ten times or more. V gene TRBV6-1 combines with J gene TRBJ2-7; tentative D call: TRBD2 (6 bases). The CDR3 sequence is 14 residues long. From germline, CDR1 is MNHNS and CDR2 SASEGT. Trimming removed 4 bases at V and 7 bases at J, with 17 bases between. DNA of the CDR3: TGTGCCAGCAGTGCTGGGACTGACCTTGAGGAGCAGTACTTC. This encodes CASSAGTDLEEQYF.

DNA of the CDR3: TGCGCCAGCAGCCAAGATGGCAGGCGAAAAGAGACCCAGTACTTC. This codes for CASSQDGRRKETQYF. The rearrangement uses TRBV4-1 and TRBJ2-5, with D hard to call. The CDR3 extends over 15 amino acids. Germline loops: CDR1 MGHRA, CDR2 YSYEKL. V shed 0 bases and J shed 3 bases, with 11 bases lying between them.

The rearrangement uses TRBV15 and TRBJ2-4; D perhaps matches TRBD2 (7 bases). This CDR3 comprises 19 residues. Germline V gene sequence: CDR1 LNHNV, CDR2 YYDKDF (reference sequence). The germline V and J ends were trimmed by 2 bases and 0 bases, with 20 bases remaining between them. CDR3 sequence (DNA): TGTGCCACCAGCAGACCGAGGGGAGGGGGGCAACTAGCCAAAAACATTCAGTACTTC. Its protein is CATSRPRGGGQLAKNIQYF.